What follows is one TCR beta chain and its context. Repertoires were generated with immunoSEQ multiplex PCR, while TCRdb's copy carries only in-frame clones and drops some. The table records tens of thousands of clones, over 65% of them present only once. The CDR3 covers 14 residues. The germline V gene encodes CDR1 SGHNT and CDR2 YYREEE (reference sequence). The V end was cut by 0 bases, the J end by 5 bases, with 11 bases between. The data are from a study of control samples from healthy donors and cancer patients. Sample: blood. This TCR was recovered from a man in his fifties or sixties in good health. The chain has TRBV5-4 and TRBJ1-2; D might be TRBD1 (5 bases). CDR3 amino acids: CASSLARGTYGYTF. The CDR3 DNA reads TGTGCCAGCAGCTTGGCCCGGGGGACTTATGGCTACACCTTC.